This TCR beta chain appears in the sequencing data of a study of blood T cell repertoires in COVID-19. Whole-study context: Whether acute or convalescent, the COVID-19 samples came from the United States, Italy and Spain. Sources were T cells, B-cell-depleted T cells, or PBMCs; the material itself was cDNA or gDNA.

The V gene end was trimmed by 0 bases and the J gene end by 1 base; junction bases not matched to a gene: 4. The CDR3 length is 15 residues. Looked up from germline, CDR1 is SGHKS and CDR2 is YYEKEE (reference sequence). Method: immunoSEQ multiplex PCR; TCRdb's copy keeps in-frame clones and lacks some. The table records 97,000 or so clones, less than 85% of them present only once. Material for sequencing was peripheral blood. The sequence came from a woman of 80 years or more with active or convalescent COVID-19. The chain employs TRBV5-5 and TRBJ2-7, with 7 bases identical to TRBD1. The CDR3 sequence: CASSLVPGGSYEQYF. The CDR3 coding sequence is TGTGCCAGCAGCTTGGTGCCAGGGGGTTCCTACGAGCAGTACTTC.